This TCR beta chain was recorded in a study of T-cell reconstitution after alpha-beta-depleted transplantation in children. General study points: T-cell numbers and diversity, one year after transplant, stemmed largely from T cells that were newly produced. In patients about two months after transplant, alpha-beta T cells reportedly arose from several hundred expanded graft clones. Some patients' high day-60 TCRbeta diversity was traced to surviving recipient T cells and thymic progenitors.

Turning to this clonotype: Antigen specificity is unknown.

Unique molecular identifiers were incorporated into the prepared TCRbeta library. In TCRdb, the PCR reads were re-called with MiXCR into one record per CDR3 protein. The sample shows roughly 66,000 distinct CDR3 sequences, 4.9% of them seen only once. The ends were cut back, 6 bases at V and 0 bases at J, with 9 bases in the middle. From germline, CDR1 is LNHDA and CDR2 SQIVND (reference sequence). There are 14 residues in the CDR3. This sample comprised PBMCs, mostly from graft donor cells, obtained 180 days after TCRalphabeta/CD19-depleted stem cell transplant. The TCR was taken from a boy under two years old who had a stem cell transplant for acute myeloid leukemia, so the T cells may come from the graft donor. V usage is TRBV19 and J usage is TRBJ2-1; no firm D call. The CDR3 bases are TGTGCCAGTAGAACCCCGGGCTCCTACAATGAGCAGTTCTTC. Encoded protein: CASRTPGSYNEQFF.